The clone carrying this TCR beta chain was recorded many times. This entry is derived from a study of regulatory T cells in long-lasting Graves disease. Time point: newly diagnosed GD, antithyroid drugs for less than 3 months. From PBMCs, RNA was extracted and then used to make the TCR library. Through Arm-PCR of CDR3 regions and iRepertoire HTBI primers, TCR beta libraries were built. TCRdb re-called the multiplex PCR reads through MiXCR, storing one row per CDR3 protein. The sample has roughly 380,000 distinct CDR3 sequences; roughly 17% are singletons. The germline V and J ends were trimmed by 5 bases and 5 bases, with 10 bases remaining between them. The length of the CDR3 is 13 residues. These data were also reused for a study on T cells in Graves' hyperthyroidism and ophthalmopathy.

This chain uses TRBV12-3 or TRBV12-4 with TRBJ1-5; D ambiguous. Sequenced here: peripheral blood mononuclear cells (PBMCs), sampled at new diagnosis, from a patient treated with antithyroid drugs. The TCR originated in a middle-aged man with Graves disease. The CDR3: CASSPRRYQPQHF. The CDR3 region has the DNA TGTGCCAGCAGTCCCCGTCGGTATCAGCCCCAGCATTTT.